Listed here are 18 T cell receptor beta chains from one sample, sequenced in a study of blood T cell repertoires in COVID-19. Libraries were prepared by immunoSEQ multiplex PCR; TCRdb keeps only in-frame clonotypes and omits some of them. The table records around 58,000 clones, 88% of them present only once. The sequenced sample was peripheral blood. The source is a woman in her fifties or sixties with COVID-19, enrolled during active disease.

The V gene is TRBV12-5, the J gene TRBJ1-5, with D possibly being TRBD1 (6 bases). The CDR3 has 15 residues. V was cut by 3 bases and J by 7 bases, with 16 bases left in between. CDR1 and CDR2 (germline): LGHNT, FRNRAP. The CDR3 reads CASGLSRGSDQPQHF. The CDR3 DNA sequence: TGTGCTAGTGGTTTAAGCAGGGGATCCGACCAGCCCCAGCATTTT.

This chain connects TRBV6-5 to TRBJ2-1, with no clear D. CDR1 MNHEY and CDR2 SVGAGI come from the germline V gene. Trimming shortened V by 4 bases and J by 0 bases, and 7 bases separated the two germline ends. This CDR3 is 14 amino acids long. CDR3 amino acids: CASSLRSSYNEQFF. For the CDR3, the DNA is TGTGCCAGCAGTTTACGGAGCTCCTACAATGAGCAGTTCTTC.

V is TRBV19 and J is TRBJ1-4; 7 nucleotides match TRBD1. In germline, CDR1 is LNHDA, CDR2 SQIVND (reference sequence). This CDR3 region has 17 residues. V shed 3 bases and J 8 bases; nucleotides not matched to a gene: 15. CDR3 sequence reads: CASSIGMETGRKEKLFF. In DNA, the CDR3 is TGTGCCAGTAGTATCGGGATGGAGACAGGGCGGAAGGAAAAACTGTTTTTT.

The gene calls are TRBV9 and TRBJ1-2; weak D call: TRBD1 (5 bases). Germline values: CDR1 SGDLS, CDR2 YYNGEE. The V and J ends lost 1 base and 7 bases respectively, with 17 bases between them. This CDR3 region has 15 residues. The CDR3 DNA reads TGTGCCAGCAGCGTATTAGGGGATTCCGGGCTTGGCTACACCTTC. Amino acid sequence: CASSVLGDSGLGYTF.

CDR3 DNA sequence: TGCAGTGCTAGTCCGGGACAGGGGGGGACTGGAAACACCATATATTTT. This translates into CSASPGQGGTGNTIYF. The genes are TRBV20-1 and TRBJ1-3; 11 nucleotides agree with TRBD1. The CDR3 has 16 residues. V shed 3 bases and J 2 bases; nucleotides not matched to a gene: 6. The germline V gene encodes CDR1 DFQATT and CDR2 SNEGSKA (reference sequence).

CDR3 loop: CAWSPRLAGPTDTQYF. The CDR3 DNA reads as TGTGCCTGGAGCCCCCGACTAGCGGGGCCCACAGATACGCAGTATTTT. The chain combines TRBV30 with TRBJ2-3; 11 positions agree with TRBD2. The V segment lost 3 bases and the J segment 2 bases; nucleotides outside the gene matches: 7. CDR3 length: 16 amino acids. The germline gives CDR1 GTSNPN, CDR2 SVGIG (reference sequence).

The chain employs TRBV7-9 and TRBJ1-1, with D uncertain. This CDR3 is 14 amino acids long. V lost 3 bases, J lost 0 bases, and 8 bases lay in between. Per the germline V gene, CDR1 is SEHNR and CDR2 is FQNEAQ (reference sequence). The DNA for the CDR3 is TGTGCCAGCAGCTTTTCAGAAATGAACACTGAAGCTTTCTTT. It yields the protein CASSFSEMNTEAFF.

V and J are TRBV3-1 (or the pseudogene TRBV3-2) and TRBJ1-4; D might be TRBD1 (6 bases). CDR1 and CDR2 from the germline V gene are LGHDT and YNNKEL (reference sequence). Between the trimmed V and J ends, which lost 2 bases and 7 bases, there was a span of 8 bases. There are 13 residues in the CDR3. CDR3: CASSQRGFEKLFF. CDR3 sequence (DNA): TGTGCCAGCAGCCAAAGGGGGTTTGAAAAACTGTTTTTT.

This clone was found once. The V gene is TRBV7-2, the J gene TRBJ2-1; D may be TRBD2 (5 bases). This CDR3 is built from 15 residues. Trimming left V 5 bases short and J 0 bases short, with 11 bases between. The germline V gene encodes CDR1 SGHTA and CDR2 FQGNSA. The CDR3 nucleotides read TGTGCCAGCAGCCCGGGGTTCGGCTCCTACAATGAGCAGTTCTTC. Its protein product is CASSPGFGSYNEQFF.

The chain joins TRBV4-1 to TRBJ1-5; TRBD1 agrees at 7 bases. Trimming removed 3 bases from V and 0 bases from J; junction bases left unmatched: 5. Per the germline V gene, CDR1 is MGHRA and CDR2 is YSYEKL. The CDR3 runs to 16 residues. CDR3 DNA: TGCGCCAGCAGCCAGCCGGGACAGCATAGCAATCAGCCCCAGCATTTT. This sequence encodes CASSQPGQHSNQPQHF.

This rearrangement joins TRBV27 to TRBJ2-2; D gene uncertain. V lost 6 bases and J 3 bases, leaving 14 bases between the germline ends. CDR1 MNHEY and CDR2 SMNVEV come from the germline V gene (reference sequence). The CDR3 loop spans 15 amino acids. Here the CDR3 DNA reads TGTGCCAGCAGACCGCCGAGGTTGGACACCGGGGAGCTGTTTTTT. Translation: CASRPPRLDTGELFF.

The chain recombines TRBV3-1 (or the pseudogene TRBV3-2) with TRBJ1-2, with 8 bases identical to TRBD1. J was trimmed by 4 bases and V by 1 base; bases with no gene match: 5. CDR1 LGHDT and CDR2 YNNKEL come from the germline V gene (reference sequence). The CDR3 loop spans 15 amino acids. The CDR3 is CASSQVTGVGYGYTF. DNA for the CDR3: TGTGCCAGCAGCCAAGTGACAGGGGTGGGCTATGGCTACACCTTC.

V and J are TRBV11-2 and TRBJ2-5; D unclear. Germline CDR1 and CDR2: SGHAT and FQNNGV. CDR3 length equals 13 residues. The V end lost 1 base, the J end lost 0 bases, and 3 bases lay between the germline ends. CDR3 bases: TGTGCCAGCAGCTTAGTTAACCAAGAGACCCAGTACTTC. Its protein is CASSLVNQETQYF.

This sequence joins TRBV9 and TRBJ2-2; tentative D call: TRBD2 (5 bases). V was shortened by 4 bases and J by 3 bases, with 10 bases between the two germline ends. This CDR3 is built from 14 residues. Germline loops: CDR1 SGDLS, CDR2 YYNGEE. The CDR3 spells CASSLGLHTGELFF. The CDR3 DNA reads TGTGCCAGCAGCCTCGGACTCCACACCGGGGAGCTGTTTTTT.

The chain uses TRBV9 and TRBJ2-1; D not certain. V lost 0 bases and J 6 bases, leaving 25 bases between the germline ends. Germline loops: CDR1 SGDLS, CDR2 YYNGEE. The CDR3 consists of 19 residues. Written as DNA, the CDR3 is TGTGCCAGCAGCGTAGGACCCAATAGTCTCGCCGGGTTCGGCAATGAGCAGTTCTTC. Translation: CASSVGPNSLAGFGNEQFF.

In DNA, the CDR3 is TGTGCCAGTAGTCTATACTCGGGACTAGCGGGAGGAGAGACCCAGTACTTC. The encoded protein is CASSLYSGLAGGETQYF. The chain combines TRBV19 with TRBJ2-5, with 15 bases aligning to TRBD2. Germline loops: CDR1 LNHDA, CDR2 SQIVND (reference sequence). Trimming took 5 bases from V and 4 from J; bases not matched to a gene: 8. The CDR3 covers 17 residues. The full variable domain, rest sourced from reference TRBV19 and TRBJ2-5, is DGGITQSPKYLFRKEGQNVTLSCEQNLNHDAMYWYRQDPGQGLRLIYYSQIVNDFQKGDIAEGYSVSREKKESFPLTVTSAQKNPTAFYLCASSLYSGLAGGETQYFGPGTRLLVL.

V gene TRBV19 combines with J gene TRBJ1-2; D is possibly TRBD1 (5 bases). V gave up 3 bases and J gave up 5 bases, with 16 bases separating them. Germline V CDR1 and CDR2: LNHDA, SQIVND (reference sequence). The CDR3 has 15 amino acids. The CDR3 DNA sequence: TGTGCCAGTAGTATCGGTGCAGGGATCCGTTATGGCTACACCTTC. Its translation is CASSIGAGIRYGYTF.

The chain recombines TRBV28 with TRBJ1-5, with 8 nucleotides matching TRBD1. The CDR3 length is 14 residues. With 5 bases clipped from V and 7 bases from J, the junction kept 7 bases outside the gene matches. Germline CDR1 and CDR2: MDHEN and SYDVKM. The CDR3: CASSMTGALQPQHF. The CDR3 DNA sequence: TGTGCCAGCAGTATGACAGGGGCCCTGCAGCCCCAGCATTTT.